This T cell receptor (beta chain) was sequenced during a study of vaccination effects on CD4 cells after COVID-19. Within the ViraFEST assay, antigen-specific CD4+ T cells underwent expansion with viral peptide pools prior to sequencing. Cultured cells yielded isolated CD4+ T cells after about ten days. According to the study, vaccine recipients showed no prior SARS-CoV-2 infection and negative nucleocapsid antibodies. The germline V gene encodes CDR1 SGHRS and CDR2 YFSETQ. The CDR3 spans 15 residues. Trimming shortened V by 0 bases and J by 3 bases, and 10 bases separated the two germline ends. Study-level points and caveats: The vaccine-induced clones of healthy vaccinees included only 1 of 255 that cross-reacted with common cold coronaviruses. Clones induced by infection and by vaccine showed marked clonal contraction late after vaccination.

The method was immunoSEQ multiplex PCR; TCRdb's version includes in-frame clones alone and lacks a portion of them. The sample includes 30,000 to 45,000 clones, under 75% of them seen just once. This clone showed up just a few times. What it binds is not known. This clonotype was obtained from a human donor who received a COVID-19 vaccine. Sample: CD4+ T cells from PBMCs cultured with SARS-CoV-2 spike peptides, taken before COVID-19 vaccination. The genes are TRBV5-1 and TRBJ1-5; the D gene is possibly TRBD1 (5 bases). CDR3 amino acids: CASSLGPTVNQPQHF. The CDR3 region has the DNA TGCGCCAGCAGCTTGGGGCCGACAGTCAATCAGCCCCAGCATTTT. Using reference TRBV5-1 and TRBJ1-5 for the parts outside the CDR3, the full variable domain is KAGVTQTPRYLIKTRGQQVTLSCSPISGHRSVSWYQQTPGQGLQFLFEYFSETQRNKGNFPGRFSGRQFSNSRSEMNVSTLELGDSALYLCASSLGPTVNQPQHFGDGTRLSIL.